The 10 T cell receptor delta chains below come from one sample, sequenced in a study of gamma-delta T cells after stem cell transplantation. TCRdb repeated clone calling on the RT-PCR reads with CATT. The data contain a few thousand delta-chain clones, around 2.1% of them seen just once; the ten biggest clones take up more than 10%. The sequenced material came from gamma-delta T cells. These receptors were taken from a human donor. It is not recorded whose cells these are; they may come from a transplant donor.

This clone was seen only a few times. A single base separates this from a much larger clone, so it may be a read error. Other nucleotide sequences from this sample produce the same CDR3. The CDR3 here is CACDLLSGGSATDKLIF. The DNA for the CDR3 is TGTGCCTGTGACCTACTCTCTGGGGGATCCGCCACAGATAAACTCATCTTT. The chain carries TRDV2 and TRDJ1; 9 bases match TRDD3. The CDR3 totals 17 residues. The ends lost 3 bases at V and 5 bases at J; junction bases unmatched: 15. In germline, CDR1 is GEAIGNYY, CDR2 EKD.

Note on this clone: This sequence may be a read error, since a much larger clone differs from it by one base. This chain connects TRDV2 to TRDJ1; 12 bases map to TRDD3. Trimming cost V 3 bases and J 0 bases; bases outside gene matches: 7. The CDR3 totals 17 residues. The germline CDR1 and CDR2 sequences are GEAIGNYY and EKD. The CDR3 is CACDALGDTPYTDKLIF. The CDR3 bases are TGTGCCTGTGACGCACTGGGGGATACCCCGTACACCGATAAACTCATCTTT.

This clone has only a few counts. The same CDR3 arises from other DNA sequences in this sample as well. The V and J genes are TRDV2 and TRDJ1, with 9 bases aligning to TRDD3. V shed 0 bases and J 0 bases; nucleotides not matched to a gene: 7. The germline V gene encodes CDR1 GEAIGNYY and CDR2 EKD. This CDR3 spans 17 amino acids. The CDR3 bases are TGTGCCTGTGACACCCTACTAGGGGATACGTACACCGATAAACTCATCTTT. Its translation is CACDTLLGDTYTDKLIF.

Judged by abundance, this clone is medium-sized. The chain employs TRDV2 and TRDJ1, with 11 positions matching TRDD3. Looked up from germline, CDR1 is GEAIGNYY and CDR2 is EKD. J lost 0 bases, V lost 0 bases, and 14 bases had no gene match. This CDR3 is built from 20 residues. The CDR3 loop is CACDTVPYLGDTGYTDKLIF. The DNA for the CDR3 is TGTGCCTGTGACACCGTTCCATATCTGGGGGATACAGGGTACACCGATAAACTCATCTTT.

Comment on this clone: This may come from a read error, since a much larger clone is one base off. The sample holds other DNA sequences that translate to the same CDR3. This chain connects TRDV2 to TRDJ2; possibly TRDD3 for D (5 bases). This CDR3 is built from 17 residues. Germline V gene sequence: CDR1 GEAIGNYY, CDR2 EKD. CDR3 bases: TGCGCCTGTGACACCGCCGGGGGTCCCCGTTTGACAGCACAACTCTTCTTT. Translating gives CACDTAGGPRLTAQLFF.

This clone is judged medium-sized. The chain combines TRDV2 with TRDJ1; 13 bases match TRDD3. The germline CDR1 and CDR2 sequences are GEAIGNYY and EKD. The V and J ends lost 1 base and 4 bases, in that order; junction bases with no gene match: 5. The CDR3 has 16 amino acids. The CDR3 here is CACDTVLGDTIDKLIF. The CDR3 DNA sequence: TGTGCCTGTGACACGGTACTGGGGGATACGATCGATAAACTCATCTTT.

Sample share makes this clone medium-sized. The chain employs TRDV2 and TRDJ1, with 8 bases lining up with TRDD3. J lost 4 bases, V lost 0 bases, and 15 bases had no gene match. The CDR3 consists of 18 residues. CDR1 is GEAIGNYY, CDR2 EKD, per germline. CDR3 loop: CACDTVALLGAEGDKLIF. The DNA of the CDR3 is TGTGCCTGTGACACCGTTGCCCTACTGGGGGCCGAGGGCGATAAACTCATCTTT.

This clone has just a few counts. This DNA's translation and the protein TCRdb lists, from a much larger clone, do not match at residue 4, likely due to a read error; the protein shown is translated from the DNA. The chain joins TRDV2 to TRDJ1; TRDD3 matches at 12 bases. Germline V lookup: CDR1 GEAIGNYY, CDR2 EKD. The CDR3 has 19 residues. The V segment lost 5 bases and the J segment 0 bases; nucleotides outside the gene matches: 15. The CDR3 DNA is TGTGCCTGTGGCACTGTTCTGGGGGATACGAAGGGCCACACCGATAAACTCATCTTT. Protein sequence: CACGTVLGDTKGHTDKLIF.

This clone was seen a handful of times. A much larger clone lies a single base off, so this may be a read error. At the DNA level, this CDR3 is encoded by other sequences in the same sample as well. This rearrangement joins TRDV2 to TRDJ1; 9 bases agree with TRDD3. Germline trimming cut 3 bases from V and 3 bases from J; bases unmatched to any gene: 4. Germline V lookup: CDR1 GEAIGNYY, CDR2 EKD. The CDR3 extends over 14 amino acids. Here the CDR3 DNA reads TGTGCCTGTGACCAACTGGGGGACCCCGATAAACTCATCTTT. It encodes CACDQLGDPDKLIF.

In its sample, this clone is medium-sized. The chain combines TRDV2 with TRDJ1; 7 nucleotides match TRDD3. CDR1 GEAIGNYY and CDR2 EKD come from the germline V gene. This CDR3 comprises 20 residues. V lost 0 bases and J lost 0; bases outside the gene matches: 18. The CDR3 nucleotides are TGTGCCTGTGACACCCTATTGTTCCTGGGGGCCCACCATTACACCGATAAACTCATCTTT. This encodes CACDTLLFLGAHHYTDKLIF.